The sequence of this T cell receptor (beta chain) was determined in a study of blood T cell repertoires in COVID-19. V was shortened by 4 bases and J by 8 bases, with 11 bases between the two germline ends. The germline V gene has CDR1 SGHTA and CDR2 FQGNSA. The CDR3 is 13 amino acids. Only in-frame clones appear in the TCRdb table, and some are missing; sequencing was by immunoSEQ multiplex PCR. The table records under 90,000 clones, 83% of them present only once. The TCR sequence derives from a man older than 75 with acute or convalescent COVID-19. The chain recombines TRBV7-2 with TRBJ2-2; D ambiguous. Sample: peripheral blood. The CDR3 protein is CASSSPVRGELFF. In DNA, the CDR3 is TGTGCCAGCAGCTCGCCAGTCCGTGGGGAGCTGTTTTTT.